This T cell receptor (beta chain) was found in a study of blood T cells in healthy people across ages. Study-wide results and caveats: Since the PBMCs were unsorted, naive and antigen-experienced cells could not be conclusively compared. When one million T cells were used, diversity estimates were thought to be underestimates. The donors' CMV status was not determined, possibly confounding changes in expanded clonotypes.

Regarding this clonotype: Its antigen remains unknown.

This CDR3 is 18 amino acids long. The V and J ends lost 2 bases and 0 bases, in that order; junction bases with no gene match: 10. Primers used in a second PCR of about 7 to 11 cycles were a sample-barcoded 5' primer and a J-beta primer mix. MiXCR was run by TCRdb on the 5' RACE reads, yielding one entry per CDR3 protein. This sample has 550,000 to 800,000 distinct CDR3 sequences, with 21% found just once. The V call is TRBV12-3 or TRBV12-4, the J call TRBJ2-1; 7 bases fit TRBD2. The sequenced sample consisted of blood. The TCR sequence derives from a man aged 65-85 years in good health. CDR3 nucleotides: TGTGCCAGCAGTTTACAGCTGGGATGGACTAGCTCCTACAATGAGCAGTTCTTC. The encoded protein is CASSLQLGWTSSYNEQFF.